This TCR beta chain was sequenced during a study of shared clonotypes between healthy human individuals. The data were produced by immunoSEQ multiplex PCR, yet TCRdb's version contains in-frame clones alone and is incomplete. The repertoire consists of approximately 640,000 clones, with roughly 78% occurring once and the leading ten covering about 1.8%. CDR1 is SGHVS, CDR2 FNYEAQ, per germline. CDR3 length: 19 residues. V shed 5 bases, J shed 3 bases, and the junction held 18 bases outside the gene matches. The chain employs TRBV7-6 and TRBJ1-1; 10 bases are shared with TRBD1. The sequenced sample was memory CD4+ T cells sorted from blood. Subset given: CD45RA-negative fraction. This TCR was sampled from a woman in her 30s in good health. DNA for the CDR3: TGTGCCAGCAGCCACCAACTCGGCGGACAGGGGGTCTCGCACACTGAAGCTTTCTTT. This sequence encodes CASSHQLGGQGVSHTEAFF.